These 22 T cell receptor beta chains share one sample of origin, sequenced in a study of response to subunit inactivated influenza vaccine. TCRdb reprocessed the RT-PCR reads via MiXCR and lists one record per CDR3 protein. This table holds approximately 530,000 distinct CDR3 sequences, 10% to 15% found once. This specimen was PBMCs from blood, taken 45 days after vaccination. These receptors originate from a man between 45 and 60 years old who received an inactivated influenza vaccine.

A few counts support this clonotype. The CDR3 DNA reads TGTGCCAGCAGTTACTCCGGTCCAAGAGGTACAGATACGCAGTATTTT. This gives the protein CASSYSGPRGTDTQYF. The rearrangement links TRBV6-5 to TRBJ2-3; no clear D. CDR3 length: 16 residues. Germline CDR1 and CDR2: MNHEY and SVGAGI. V gave up 0 bases and J gave up 3 bases, with 13 bases separating them.

V gene TRBV7-8 combines with J gene TRBJ2-3; TRBD1 is a possible D gene (6 bases). Trimming pared 11 bases from V and 4 bases from J, leaving 19 bases between. Germline CDR1 is SGHVS and CDR2 is FQNEAQ. The CDR3 sequence is 14 residues long. CDR3 sequence: CAGGQSRAPDTQYF. DNA of the CDR3: TGTGCCGGAGGACAGTCGAGGGCCCCAGATACGCAGTATTTT. The entire variable domain, with the rest obtained from reference TRBV7-8 and TRBJ2-3, is as follows: GAGVSQSPRYKVAKRGQDVALRCDPISGHVSLFWYQQALGQGPEFLTYFQNEAQLDKSGLPSDRFFAERPEGSVSTLKIQRTQQEDSAVYLCAGGQSRAPDTQYFGPGTRLTVL.

This clonotype was detected many times. The chain couples TRBV29-1 to TRBJ1-1; TRBD1 is a possible D gene (6 bases). V shed 3 bases and J shed 3 bases, with 11 bases lying between them. Germline V gene lookup returns CDR1 SQVTM and CDR2 ANQGSEA. This CDR3 spans 13 amino acids. Here the CDR3 reads CSVEPQGYTEAFF. The CDR3 DNA is TGCAGCGTTGAGCCACAGGGATACACTGAAGCTTTCTTT. Complete variable domain (other parts from reference TRBV29-1 and TRBJ1-1): SAVISQKPSRDICQRGTSLTIQCQVDSQVTMMFWYRQQPGQSLTLIATANQGSEATYESGFVIDKFPISRPNLTFSTLTVSNMSPEDSSIYLCSVEPQGYTEAFFGQGTRLTVV.

V gene TRBV30 combines with J gene TRBJ1-1; D is possibly TRBD1 (5 bases). The CDR3 is 16 amino acids. From germline, CDR1 is GTSNPN and CDR2 SVGIG (reference sequence). Trimming pared 1 base from V and 1 base from J, leaving 16 bases between. This CDR3 reads CAWSAQLGVGNTEAFF. CDR3 coding DNA: TGTGCCTGGAGTGCCCAATTGGGGGTAGGGAACACTGAAGCTTTCTTT.

This clonotype came up a few times. The V call is TRBV7-9, the J call TRBJ2-5; no definite D call. V was clipped by 1 base and J by 4 bases, with 7 bases between them. The CDR3 has 13 residues. CDR1 is SEHNR and CDR2 is FQNEAQ in the germline V gene (reference sequence). The DNA of the CDR3 is TGTGCCAGCAGCTTAGTGCAGACAGAGACCCAGTACTTC. As protein: CASSLVQTETQYF.

This clonotype appeared a few times. The DNA for the CDR3 is TGTGCCAGCAGCACAATGGTGGTCCCTGGGGAGACCCAGTACTTC. The encoded protein is CASSTMVVPGETQYF. J is TRBJ2-5 and V is TRBV7-2; D is ambiguous. This CDR3 spans 15 amino acids. V was trimmed by 5 bases and J by 5 bases, leaving 18 bases between them. Germline assignment: CDR1 SGHTA and CDR2 FQGNSA. The full variable domain, completed using reference TRBV7-2 and TRBJ2-5, is GAGVSQSPSNKVTEKGKDVELRCDPISGHTALYWYRQSLGQGLEFLIYFQGNSAPDKSGLPSDRFSAERTGGSVSTLTIQRTQQEDSAVYLCASSTMVVPGETQYFGPGTRLLVL.

The CDR3 DNA sequence: TGTGCCAGCAGCCCAAGGAGGGTGGGGGGTGAAGAGACCCAGTACTTC. This translates into CASSPRRVGGEETQYF. The J gene is TRBJ2-5, the V gene TRBV9, with a weak D call TRBD2 (6 bases). V lost 4 bases, J lost 3 bases, and 19 bases lay in between. This CDR3 spans 16 amino acids. Looked up from germline, CDR1 is SGDLS and CDR2 is YYNGEE.

The J gene is TRBJ1-2, the V gene TRBV20-1; D is possibly TRBD1 (5 bases). Between the trimmed V and J ends, which lost 5 bases and 3 bases, there was a span of 13 bases. The germline V gene has CDR1 DFQATT and CDR2 SNEGSKA (reference sequence). There are 13 residues in the CDR3. Here the CDR3 DNA reads TGCAGTGCTGCAAGACAGAGATACTATGGCTACACCTTC. This codes for CSAARQRYYGYTF.

The sample holds many counts of this clonotype. CDR3 DNA: TGCAGCGTTGGGGGAGTCCACAATGAGCAGTTCTTC. Translated, it gives CSVGGVHNEQFF. The chain joins TRBV29-1 to TRBJ2-1, with D perhaps matching TRBD2 (5 bases). The CDR3 has 12 amino acids. CDR1 and CDR2 from the germline V gene are SQVTM and ANQGSEA. Deletions cut 4 bases from V and 5 bases from J, with 9 bases between.

This clonotype was picked up many times. The chain uses TRBV12-3 or TRBV12-4 and TRBJ2-1, with no clear D. Deletions cut 2 bases from V and 0 bases from J, with 2 bases between. This CDR3 comprises 13 residues. The CDR3 is CASSLTSYNEQFF. In DNA, the CDR3 is TGTGCCAGCAGTTTAACCTCCTACAATGAGCAGTTCTTC.

This clonotype was seen more than once but under ten times. This sequence joins TRBV7-2 and TRBJ2-7, with 9 bases fitting TRBD2. In germline, CDR1 is SGHTA, CDR2 FQGNSA. The CDR3 spans 16 residues. V was clipped by 3 bases and J by 2 bases; unmatched bases: 8. This CDR3 is CASSLGGGRVAYEQYF. The DNA for the CDR3 is TGTGCCAGCAGCTTGGGCGGCGGGAGGGTAGCCTACGAGCAGTACTTC. Drawing the rest from reference TRBV7-2 and TRBJ2-7, the complete variable domain is GAGVSQSPSNKVTEKGKDVELRCDPISGHTALYWYRQSLGQGLEFLIYFQGNSAPDKSGLPSDRFSAERTGGSVSTLTIQRTQQEDSAVYLCASSLGGGRVAYEQYFGPGTRLTVT.

This clonotype was counted a few times. The chain employs TRBV7-2 and TRBJ2-3; D might be TRBD1 (7 bases). The V end lost 5 bases, the J end lost 2 bases, and 23 bases lay between the germline ends. The CDR3 covers 18 residues. The germline V gene encodes CDR1 SGHTA and CDR2 FQGNSA. Here the CDR3 DNA reads TGTGCCAGCAGCCCCCTCAGGGGGGACGTCTTTTACACAGATACGCAGTATTTT. This sequence encodes CASSPLRGDVFYTDTQYF. The whole variable domain, filled in from reference TRBV7-2 and TRBJ2-3, reads GAGVSQSPSNKVTEKGKDVELRCDPISGHTALYWYRQSLGQGLEFLIYFQGNSAPDKSGLPSDRFSAERTGGSVSTLTIQRTQQEDSAVYLCASSPLRGDVFYTDTQYFGPGTRLTVL.

This clonotype was seen at least ten times. V usage is TRBV10-3 and J usage is TRBJ2-7, with TRBD2 matching over 14 bases. In germline, CDR1 is ENHRY, CDR2 SYGVKD. The trim removed 6 bases at V and 2 bases at J, leaving 9 bases unmatched. The CDR3 contains 17 residues. The CDR3 nucleotides read TGTGCCATCAGGGAGCCCGGGACTAGCGGGAGTCCCTACGAGCAGTACTTC. Protein product: CAIREPGTSGSPYEQYF.

This chain uses TRBV29-1 with TRBJ2-7; D is possibly TRBD1 (5 bases). The CDR3 is 13 amino acids. Germline CDR1 and CDR2: SQVTM and ANQGSEA. V lost 3 bases and J lost 3, with 12 bases in between. CDR3 region: CSVDFQGHYEQYF. Written as DNA, the CDR3 is TGCAGCGTTGATTTCCAGGGTCACTACGAGCAGTACTTC.

V gene TRBV27 combines with J gene TRBJ2-3; 12 nucleotides match TRBD2. Trimming took 7 bases from V and 4 from J; bases not matched to a gene: 9. The CDR3 runs 16 residues. Germline loops: CDR1 MNHEY, CDR2 SMNVEV (reference sequence). CDR3 loop: CASIESSGGAPDTQYF. Here the CDR3 DNA reads TGTGCCAGCATTGAGTCTAGCGGGGGGGCCCCAGATACGCAGTATTTT.

The sample holds a few counts of this clonotype. This chain uses TRBV7-8 with TRBJ1-2, with 9 bases matching TRBD1. Germline trimming cut 1 base from V and 4 bases from J; bases unmatched to any gene: 4. The CDR3 sequence is 15 residues long. The germline gives CDR1 SGHVS, CDR2 FQNEAQ. The CDR3 DNA sequence: TGTGCCAGCAGCTTAGACGAGGACAGGGGCTATGGCTACACCTTC. It encodes CASSLDEDRGYGYTF.

This clonotype was counted between two and nine times. This chain links TRBV5-4 with TRBJ2-1; a weak D match, TRBD1 (5 bases). Germline values: CDR1 SGHNT, CDR2 YYREEE (reference sequence). The CDR3 sequence is 16 residues long. Trimming removed 4 bases at V and 0 bases at J, with 14 bases between. CDR3 sequence reads: CASSLGGASSYNEQFF. As DNA, the CDR3 is TGTGCCAGCAGCCTGGGTGGGGCGAGCTCCTACAATGAGCAGTTCTTC.

This clonotype has ten or more counts. This chain links TRBV6-5 with TRBJ2-4; D is possibly TRBD1 (6 bases). The germline V and J ends were trimmed by 6 bases and 13 bases, with 16 bases remaining between them. There are 12 residues in the CDR3. CDR1 and CDR2 (germline): MNHEY, SVGAGI. The CDR3 sequence is CASSALQGVQYF. CDR3 bases: TGTGCCAGCAGCGCATTACAGGGAGTCCAGTACTTC.

The chain carries TRBV27 and TRBJ2-1, with D perhaps matching TRBD1 (6 bases). The CDR3 contains 15 residues. V lost 3 bases and J 4 bases, leaving 13 bases between the germline ends. From germline, CDR1 is MNHEY and CDR2 SMNVEV (reference sequence). The CDR3 spells CASSFRGTTYNEQFF. The CDR3 region has the DNA TGTGCCAGCAGTTTTAGGGGGACGACGTACAATGAGCAGTTCTTC.

The rearrangement links TRBV11-1 to TRBJ2-1; either TRBD1 or TRBD2 may supply D (5 bases each). Germline CDR1 and CDR2: SGHAT and FQDESV (reference sequence). The CDR3 extends over 16 amino acids. Trimming removed 5 bases at V and 0 bases at J, with 14 bases between. The CDR3 spells CASSPPGPSSYNEQFF. CDR3 in DNA: TGTGCCAGCAGCCCTCCGGGACCGAGCTCCTACAATGAGCAGTTCTTC.

This clonotype was counted between two and nine times. The J gene is TRBJ2-2, the V gene TRBV6-5, with D perhaps matching TRBD1 (5 bases). V was cut by 2 bases and J by 0 bases, with 13 bases left in between. Germline V gene data show CDR1 as MNHEY and CDR2 as SVGAGI. This CDR3 is built from 17 residues. The CDR3 DNA follows: TGTGCCAGCAGTTACAGGGTTGGGGCCTCGAACACCGGGGAGCTGTTTTTT. Translating it yields CASSYRVGASNTGELFF.

This clonotype was picked up a small number of times. The chain combines TRBV7-9 with TRBJ2-3; unclear D gene. Germline V lookup: CDR1 SEHNR, CDR2 FQNEAQ (reference sequence). V lost 3 bases, J lost 3 bases, and 16 bases lay in between. The CDR3 has 16 amino acids. The DNA of the CDR3 is TGTGCCAGCAGCTTCCTGAAAGGTGCTGTTACAGATACGCAGTATTTT. As protein: CASSFLKGAVTDTQYF.